The 6 T cell receptor beta chains below come from one sample, sequenced in a study of post-analysis software for immune sequencing data. Study-level points and caveats: A few TRBV segments were significantly more frequent in patients than in controls. TRBV5-6, TRBV5-1 and TRBV20-1 were among these segments.

Unique molecular identifiers were carried by the TCR beta cDNA libraries. MiXCR, run by TCRdb on the PCR reads, gives a single entry per CDR3 protein. The sample consists of about 400,000 distinct CDR3 sequences, around 33% of them appearing once. For these receptors, no antigen is known. Input material: blood. The receptor source for this set is a girl aged 10-17 years with multiple sclerosis.

This clonotype was seen a few times. This chain uses TRBV4-1 with TRBJ2-7; 8 bases are a match to TRBD1. The germline V gene encodes CDR1 MGHRA and CDR2 YSYEKL. V dropped 0 bases and J dropped 3; count of bases not matched to a gene: 4. The length of the CDR3 is 15 residues. For the CDR3, the DNA is TGCGCCAGCAGCCAAGAAGTGACAGGGGTCTACGAGCAGTACTTC. Amino acids: CASSQEVTGVYEQYF.

This clonotype turned up a few times. The CDR3 reads CASSPWRWREGETQYF. As DNA, the CDR3 is TGTGCCAGCAGTCCTTGGAGGTGGAGGGAAGGGGAGACCCAGTACTTC. V is TRBV5-5 and J is TRBJ2-5; D perhaps matches TRBD2 (6 bases). The germline V and J ends were trimmed by 5 bases and 5 bases, with 22 bases remaining between them. Looked up from germline, CDR1 is SGHKS and CDR2 is YYEKEE (reference sequence). The CDR3 covers 16 residues.

This chain uses TRBV7-9 with TRBJ2-3; 10 nucleotides line up with TRBD1. The CDR3 runs 14 residues. The germline V gene encodes CDR1 SEHNR and CDR2 FQNEAQ (reference sequence). V dropped 5 bases and J dropped 7; count of bases not matched to a gene: 6. The CDR3 nucleotides are TGTGCCAGCAGCCGGGACAGGGGTATGAATACGCAGTATTTT. It codes for CASSRDRGMNTQYF.

The chain has TRBV11-2 and TRBJ1-5; D is possibly TRBD1 (6 bases). The germline V gene encodes CDR1 SGHAT and CDR2 FQNNGV. CDR3 length: 13 amino acids. The V gene lost 3 bases and the J gene lost 12 bases, with 15 bases spanning the gap. The chain's CDR3 is CASSFQSQGFQHF. CDR3 DNA: TGTGCCAGCAGCTTTCAATCACAGGGATTCCAGCATTTT. The full variable domain, with the rest looked up from reference TRBV11-2 and TRBJ1-5, is EAGVAQSPRYKIIEKRQSVAFWCNPISGHATLYWYQQILGQGPKLLIQFQNNGVVDDSQLPKDRFSAERLKGVDSTLKIQPAKLEDSAVYLCASSFQSQGFQHFGDGTRLSIL.

The V gene is TRBV6-5, the J gene TRBJ2-3; 7 nucleotides match TRBD2. The CDR3 spans 15 residues. With V trimmed by 5 bases and J by 5 bases, 10 bases remained unmatched. CDR1 is MNHEY and CDR2 is SVGAGI in the germline V gene. The CDR3 here is CASSRGGSNRDTQYF. In DNA, the CDR3 is TGTGCCAGCAGTCGCGGGGGATCCAACCGAGATACGCAGTATTTT.

The rearrangement joins TRBV20-1 to TRBJ2-1, with 12 bases lining up with TRBD2. V was clipped by 2 bases and J by 2 bases; unmatched bases: 7. The CDR3 spans 17 residues. Per the germline V gene, CDR1 is DFQATT and CDR2 is SNEGSKA (reference sequence). The CDR3 is CSARRLAGGITYNEQFF. As DNA, the CDR3 is TGCAGTGCTAGAAGGCTAGCGGGGGGGATAACCTACAATGAGCAGTTCTTC.